The 6 T cell receptor beta chains below all came from one sample that was sequenced in a study of monozygotic twins with inflammatory bowel disease. From its re-call of the 5' RACE reads, TCRdb lists each CDR3 protein once, without DNA. The specimen's table records roughly 300,000 distinct CDR3 sequences. Specimen: blood. The receptor set was obtained from a human donor with ulcerative colitis or Crohn's disease, or a healthy co-twin of an affected twin (not recorded which).

The chain is built from TRBV6-2 or TRBV6-3 and TRBJ2-1. Germline V lookup: CDR1 MNHEY, CDR2 SVGEGT. CDR3 size: 13 residues. The CDR3 loop reads CASTAEQYNEQFF.

The chain combines TRBV12-3 or TRBV12-4 with TRBJ2-5; TCRdb names TRBD1, which stays unverified in the absence of DNA. This CDR3 comprises 17 residues. The chain's CDR3 is CASSFGAGVGVQETQYF.

This rearrangement joins TRBV7-2 to TRBJ2-5; checking the TCRdb D call of TRBD1 is not possible without DNA. The CDR3 covers 13 residues. CDR1 and CDR2 (germline): SGHTA, FQGNSA. The CDR3 sequence: CASSRPGEVPQYF.

V usage is TRBV28 and J usage is TRBJ2-3. Germline CDR1 is MDHEN and CDR2 is SYDVKM. CDR3 length: 13 residues. CDR3 amino acids: CASSEFFTDTQYF. Full variable domain (rest looked up from reference TRBV28 and TRBJ2-3): DVKVTQSSRYLVKRTGEKVFLECVQDMDHENMFWYRQDPGLGLRLIYFSYDVKMKEKGDIPEGYSVSREKKERFSLILESASTNQTSMYLCASSEFFTDTQYFGPGTRLTVL.

The chain couples TRBV7-3 to TRBJ1-3; without DNA, the TCRdb call of TRBD1 cannot be checked. From germline, CDR1 is SGHTA and CDR2 FQGTGA. This CDR3 spans 22 amino acids. The CDR3 loop is CASSFGFWDRGRLGDSGNTIYF. The full variable domain, rest sourced from reference TRBV7-3 and TRBJ1-3, is GAGVSQTPSNKVTEKGKYVELRCDPISGHTALYWYRQSLGQGPEFLIYFQGTGAADDSGLPNDRFFAVRPEGSVSTLKIQRTERGDSAVYLCASSFGFWDRGRLGDSGNTIYFGEGSWLTVV.

This rearrangement joins TRBV5-6 to TRBJ2-1. Germline CDR1 and CDR2: SGHDT and YYEEEE. The length of the CDR3 is 15 residues. The CDR3: CASSSAGTAYNEQFF.